Presented here are 32 T cell receptor beta chains from one specimen sequenced in a study of cytomegalovirus exposure and HLA in healthy donors. With 60 Vbeta and 13 Jbeta primers, the PCR was carried out. The table came from immunoSEQ multiplex PCR; TCRdb's copy has only in-frame clones and leaves some out. The table records 95,000 to 100,000 clones, 75% to 80% of them present only once. Sequencing was performed on PBMCs. These receptors were obtained from a female donor in good health and CMV-seronegative.

The rearrangement joins TRBV29-1 to TRBJ2-5; tentatively, D is TRBD1 (6 bases). This CDR3 comprises 14 residues. Germline CDR1 is SQVTM and CDR2 is ANQGSEA. The V and J ends lost 7 bases and 4 bases respectively, with 19 bases between them. CDR3: CSALRGTKGETQYF. The CDR3 DNA is TGCAGCGCTCTAAGAGGGACAAAGGGAGAGACCCAGTACTTC.

A few counts support this clone. This sequence joins TRBV9 and TRBJ2-1; D is unresolved. V was trimmed by 4 bases and J by 4 bases, leaving 3 bases between them. CDR1 is SGDLS, CDR2 YYNGEE, per germline. The CDR3 is made up of 11 amino acids. The DNA for the CDR3 is TGTGCCAGCAGCACTTACAATGAGCAGTTCTTC. Protein: CASSTYNEQFF.

The rearrangement uses TRBV19 and TRBJ2-5; D is unresolved. The germline V gene encodes CDR1 LNHDA and CDR2 SQIVND (reference sequence). Trimming stripped 2 bases from V and 4 bases from J, with 5 bases between. The length of the CDR3 is 12 residues. The CDR3 sequence is CASSISGETQYF. The DNA for the CDR3 is TGTGCCAGTAGTATATCCGGAGAGACCCAGTACTTC.

The gene calls are TRBV28 and TRBJ1-5; a possible D gene is TRBD1 (5 bases). The ends were cut back, 4 bases at V and 1 base at J, with 8 bases in the middle. The CDR3 has 14 amino acids. Germline V gene data show CDR1 as MDHEN and CDR2 as SYDVKM. This CDR3 reads CASSSGYSNQPQHF. In DNA, the CDR3 is TGTGCCAGCAGTTCAGGGTACAGCAATCAGCCCCAGCATTTT.

CDR3: CASSYLAGVYEQYF. CDR3 DNA sequence: TGTGCCAGCAGTTATCTAGCGGGAGTATACGAGCAGTACTTC. The genes are TRBV28 and TRBJ2-7; 10 bases align to TRBD2. There are 14 residues in the CDR3. V gave up 4 bases and J gave up 4 bases; unmatched junction bases: 4. Germline CDR1 and CDR2: MDHEN and SYDVKM.

This clone was seen a few times. V and J are TRBV5-6 and TRBJ1-4; 8 bases align to TRBD1. Losses at the gene ends were 5 bases for V and 7 bases for J; bases not matched to a gene: 1. This CDR3 is built from 12 residues. Germline CDR1 is SGHDT and CDR2 is YYEEEE. The CDR3 nucleotides are TGTGCCAGCAGGACAGGGGTTGAAAAACTGTTTTTT. Translation gives CASRTGVEKLFF.

The chain couples TRBV2 to TRBJ1-6; no definite D call. CDR1 and CDR2 (germline): SNHLY, FYNNEI. The CDR3 extends over 13 amino acids. V was clipped by 7 bases and J by 7 bases, with 11 bases between them. The CDR3 nucleotides are TGTGCCAGCAAGGGAGATTACAATTCACCCCTCCACTTT. It is translated as CASKGDYNSPLHF.

The V and J genes are TRBV5-1 and TRBJ1-1; D is possibly TRBD1 (5 bases). The germline CDR1 and CDR2 sequences are SGHRS and YFSETQ. The V gene lost 1 base and the J gene lost 1 base, with 11 bases spanning the gap. The CDR3 spans 15 residues. The CDR3 reads CASSLSPGGNTEAFF. For the CDR3, the DNA is TGCGCCAGCAGCTTGAGTCCGGGGGGGAACACTGAAGCTTTCTTT.

This clone occurred once. V usage is TRBV5-6 and J usage is TRBJ2-3, with D possibly TRBD2 on 5 matching bases. V shed 0 bases and J shed 6 bases, with 17 bases lying between them. The CDR3 sequence is 16 residues long. Germline V CDR1 and CDR2: SGHDT, YYEEEE. CDR3 sequence reads: CASSLVGNLASDTQYF. The CDR3 DNA reads as TGTGCCAGCAGCTTGGTCGGGAATCTTGCCAGCGATACGCAGTATTTT.

The chain carries TRBV19 and TRBJ2-2, with 8 bases lining up with TRBD1. Germline V gives CDR1 LNHDA, CDR2 SQIVND (reference sequence). The CDR3 has 15 amino acids. Unmatched junction bases numbered 4, after V lost 3 bases and J lost 4 bases. CDR3 region: CASSMARGPTGELFF. The CDR3 DNA reads TGTGCCAGTAGTATGGCCAGGGGGCCCACCGGGGAGCTGTTTTTT.

The chain has TRBV9 and TRBJ1-4, with 10 bases matching TRBD1. Germline V gene sequence: CDR1 SGDLS, CDR2 YYNGEE. CDR3 length equals 15 residues. V was clipped by 4 bases and J by 7 bases; unmatched bases: 7. CDR3 sequence reads: CASSFRQGAAEKLFF. For the CDR3, the DNA is TGTGCCAGCAGCTTTCGACAGGGGGCGGCTGAAAAACTGTTTTTT.

The chain links TRBV29-1 to TRBJ2-1; D unclear. Trimming stripped 3 bases from V and 5 bases from J, with 14 bases between. The germline CDR1 and CDR2 sequences are SQVTM and ANQGSEA. This CDR3 spans 14 amino acids. The CDR3 region has the DNA TGCAGCGTTGATATATACTACACCAACAATGAGCAGTTCTTC. Translation gives CSVDIYYTNNEQFF.

The genes are TRBV6-5 and TRBJ2-2, with a tentative D call TRBD2 (5 bases). Trimming pared 0 bases from V and 5 bases from J, leaving 13 bases between. The germline gives CDR1 MNHEY, CDR2 SVGAGI. The CDR3 has 16 amino acids. The CDR3 DNA follows: TGTGCCAGCAGTTACTCGACGGCTAGCCGGACCGGGGAGCTGTTTTTT. It specifies CASSYSTASRTGELFF.

The chain has TRBV12-5 and TRBJ2-1; 13 bases align to TRBD2. The ends lost 1 base at V and 9 bases at J; junction bases unmatched: 9. Germline CDR1 and CDR2: LGHNT and FRNRAP. CDR3 length: 17 residues. CDR3 residues: CASGLAGGLAGLSEQFF. In DNA, the CDR3 is TGTGCTAGTGGTTTGGCGGGGGGACTAGCGGGACTGAGTGAGCAGTTCTTC.

The V call is TRBV15, the J call TRBJ2-4; 7 bases match TRBD1. The CDR3 contains 15 residues. The trim removed 3 bases at V and 8 bases at J, leaving 10 bases unmatched. Germline V gene data show CDR1 as LNHNV and CDR2 as YYDKDF (reference sequence). In DNA, the CDR3 is TGTGCCACCAGCAGGTCCTTAGGGGGCATTGACATTCAGTACTTC. This sequence encodes CATSRSLGGIDIQYF. Full variable domain (outside the CDR3, taken from reference TRBV15 and TRBJ2-4): DAMVIQNPRYQVTQFGKPVTLSCSQTLNHNVMYWYQQKSSQAPKLLFHYYDKDFNNEADTPDNFQSRRPNTSFCFLDIRSPGLGDTAMYLCATSRSLGGIDIQYFGAGTRLSVL.

The chain recombines TRBV14 with TRBJ1-3, with a possible D match to TRBD1 (5 bases). Germline V gene sequence: CDR1 SGHDN, CDR2 FVKESK. Trimming took 2 bases from V and 0 from J, leaving 8 bases between them. The CDR3 spans 15 residues. Here the CDR3 DNA reads TGTGCCAGCAGCCAAACAGGTTACTCTGGAAACACCATATATTTT. Translated: CASSQTGYSGNTIYF.

The chain employs TRBV4-1 and TRBJ1-2; no clear D gene. The CDR3 is 15 residues long. Between the trimmed V and J ends, which lost 0 bases and 4 bases, there was a span of 12 bases. The germline V gene encodes CDR1 MGHRA and CDR2 YSYEKL. As DNA, the CDR3 is TGCGCCAGCAGCCAAGAAGAACGGAGAACCTATGGCTACACCTTC. Translation: CASSQEERRTYGYTF.

V gene TRBV5-1 combines with J gene TRBJ2-2, with 13 positions matching TRBD2. V lost 5 bases, J lost 1 base, and 8 bases stayed unmatched. The CDR3 runs to 18 residues. Germline CDR1 SGHRS, CDR2 YFSETQ. CDR3 amino acids: CASRRTSGRLRNTGELFF. CDR3 DNA sequence: TGCGCCAGCAGGAGGACTAGCGGGAGACTACGGAACACCGGGGAGCTGTTTTTT.

The sample holds a few counts of this clone. The chain is built from TRBV7-9 and TRBJ2-5; TRBD2 matches at 10 bases. The CDR3 extends over 15 amino acids. V lost 7 bases and J lost 5; bases outside the gene matches: 10. Germline V lookup: CDR1 SEHNR, CDR2 FQNEAQ (reference sequence). DNA of the CDR3: TGTGCCAGCAAACTCGGCCTAGCGGGAGATGAGACCCAGTACTTC. It codes for CASKLGLAGDETQYF.

The chain combines TRBV9 with TRBJ2-1; 10 nucleotides align to TRBD2. The V segment lost 5 bases and the J segment 8 bases; nucleotides outside the gene matches: 7. CDR3 size: 14 residues. From germline, CDR1 is SGDLS and CDR2 YYNGEE. CDR3 bases: TGTGCCAGCAGGGGGGCTAGCGGGAGAGATGAGCAGTTCTTC. Its translation is CASRGASGRDEQFF.

This chain connects TRBV5-4 to TRBJ2-5; TRBD2 is a possible D gene (6 bases). Germline-derived CDR1 and CDR2 are SGHNT and YYREEE (reference sequence). Between the trimmed V and J ends, which lost 4 bases and 1 base, there was a span of 17 bases. The CDR3 is 16 amino acids. The CDR3 is CASSPGGAGLQETQYF. As DNA, the CDR3 is TGTGCCAGCAGCCCCGGCGGGGCAGGGCTCCAAGAGACCCAGTACTTC.

The J gene is TRBJ2-5, the V gene TRBV7-6; D remains ambiguous. CDR1 and CDR2 from the germline V gene are SGHVS and FNYEAQ. The CDR3 contains 15 residues. V lost 5 bases and J lost 2, with 15 bases in between. CDR3 sequence (DNA): TGTGCCAGCAGCATCCACACGCTGCCACAAGAGACCCAGTACTTC. It encodes CASSIHTLPQETQYF.

Only one count was recorded for this clone. This rearrangement joins TRBV20-1 to TRBJ2-5; a possible D gene is TRBD2 (6 bases). Germline V lookup: CDR1 DFQATT, CDR2 SNEGSKA (reference sequence). Trimming left V 4 bases short and J 4 bases short, with 7 bases between. The CDR3 totals 11 residues. The CDR3 sequence: CSATGAETQYF. In nucleotides, the CDR3 is TGCAGTGCTACGGGAGCAGAGACCCAGTACTTC.

This rearrangement joins TRBV7-9 to TRBJ2-3, with 10 bases matching TRBD2. The germline CDR1 and CDR2 sequences are SEHNR and FQNEAQ (reference sequence). Unmatched junction bases numbered 3, after V lost 3 bases and J lost 3 bases. The CDR3 runs 15 residues. Written as DNA, the CDR3 is TGTGCCAGCAGCTTGAGGACTAGCGGTACAGATACGCAGTATTTT. This translates into CASSLRTSGTDTQYF.

This sequence joins TRBV5-1 and TRBJ2-3; a possible D gene is TRBD1 (6 bases). This CDR3 comprises 16 residues. V was shortened by 1 base and J by 2 bases, with 14 bases between the two germline ends. Germline loops: CDR1 SGHRS, CDR2 YFSETQ. For the CDR3, the DNA is TGCGCCAGCAGCTTGTCTGGACAGCTAATCACAGATACGCAGTATTTT. Residues: CASSLSGQLITDTQYF.

The chain links TRBV6-5 to TRBJ2-3; TRBD1 matches 11 bases. The V gene's germline CDR1 is MNHEY and CDR2 SVGAGI. Losses at the gene ends were 0 bases for V and 5 bases for J; bases not matched to a gene: 4. This CDR3 has 16 residues. The CDR3 region has the DNA TGTGCCAGCAGTTACTCGATGGGACAGGGGGGAGATACGCAGTATTTT. Amino acid sequence: CASSYSMGQGGDTQYF.

The genes are TRBV6-5 and TRBJ1-6; possibly TRBD1 for D (6 bases). Germline CDR1 MNHEY, CDR2 SVGAGI. The CDR3 spans 15 residues. The V gene lost 0 bases and the J gene lost 10 bases, with 13 bases spanning the gap. CDR3 protein: CASSYSWGHGSPLHF. As DNA, the CDR3 is TGTGCCAGCAGTTACTCCTGGGGACACGGGTCACCCCTCCACTTT.

The chain uses TRBV28 and TRBJ2-4, with D possibly TRBD1 on 6 matching bases. V lost 6 bases and J 0 bases, leaving 21 bases between the germline ends. Germline CDR1 MDHEN, CDR2 SYDVKM. The length of the CDR3 is 18 residues. CDR3 coding DNA: TGTGCCAGCAGCCCACCCCTGGGACAATACTTAGCCAAAAACATTCAGTACTTC. It encodes CASSPPLGQYLAKNIQYF.

With regard to this clone: An end of the junction differs from the germline gene, which may be a read error. The chain recombines TRBV18 with TRBJ2-5, with TRBD1 matching over 7 bases. CDR3 size: 15 residues. Germline CDR1 is KGHSH and CDR2 is LQKENI. Here the CDR3 DNA reads TGTGCCGGCTCAACAGCACAGGGGTCGCAAGAGACCCAGTACTTC. Amino acids: CAGSTAQGSQETQYF.

V and J are TRBV19 and TRBJ1-1, with D possibly TRBD1 on 6 matching bases. CDR3 length equals 15 residues. Germline lookup yields CDR1 LNHDA and CDR2 SQIVND (reference sequence). V was trimmed by 7 bases and J by 0 bases, leaving 15 bases between them. The CDR3 coding sequence is TGTGCCAGTACCCCCCAGGGGACTATGAACACTGAAGCTTTCTTT. Translated: CASTPQGTMNTEAFF.

V usage is TRBV25-1 and J usage is TRBJ1-3; D is uncertain. Germline V CDR1 and CDR2: MGHDK, SYGVNS. V was cut by 6 bases and J by 0 bases, with 15 bases left in between. This CDR3 is built from 16 residues. The CDR3 sequence is CASRAGRNSSGNTIYF. The CDR3, as DNA: TGTGCCAGCAGAGCCGGGAGAAACAGCTCTGGAAACACCATATATTTT.

The chain couples TRBV5-6 to TRBJ1-5, with 7 bases matching TRBD1. The CDR3 covers 15 residues. V lost 3 bases and J lost 0; bases outside the gene matches: 3. CDR1 and CDR2 from the germline V gene are SGHDT and YYEEEE. For the CDR3, the DNA is TGTGCCAGCAGCTACAGGGGAGTTAGCAATCAGCCCCAGCATTTT. Translating gives CASSYRGVSNQPQHF.